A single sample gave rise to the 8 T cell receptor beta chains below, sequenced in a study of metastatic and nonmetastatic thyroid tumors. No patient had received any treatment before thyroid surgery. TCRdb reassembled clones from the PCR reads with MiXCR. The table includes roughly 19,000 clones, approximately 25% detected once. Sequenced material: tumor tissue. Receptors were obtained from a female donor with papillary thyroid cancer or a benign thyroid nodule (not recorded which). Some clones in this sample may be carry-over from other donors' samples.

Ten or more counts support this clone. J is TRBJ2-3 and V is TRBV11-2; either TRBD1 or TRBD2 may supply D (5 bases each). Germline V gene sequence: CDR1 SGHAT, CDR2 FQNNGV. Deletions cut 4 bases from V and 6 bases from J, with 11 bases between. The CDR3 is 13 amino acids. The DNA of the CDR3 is TGTGCCAGCAGCTCCCGACGGGGCGATACGCAGTATTTT. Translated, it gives CASSSRRGDTQYF.

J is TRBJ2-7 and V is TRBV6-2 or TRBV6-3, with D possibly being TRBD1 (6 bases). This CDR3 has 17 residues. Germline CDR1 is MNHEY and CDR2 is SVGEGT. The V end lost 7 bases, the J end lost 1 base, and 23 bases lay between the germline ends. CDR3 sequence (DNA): TGTGCCAGCATCGGCCCTACTTACAGGGACCCTTCCTACGAGCAGTACTTC. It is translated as CASIGPTYRDPSYEQYF.

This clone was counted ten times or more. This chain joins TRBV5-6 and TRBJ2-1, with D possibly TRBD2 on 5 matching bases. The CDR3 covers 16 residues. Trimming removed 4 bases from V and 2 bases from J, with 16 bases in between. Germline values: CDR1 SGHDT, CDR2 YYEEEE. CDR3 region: CASSNWWELPYNEQFF. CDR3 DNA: TGTGCCAGCAGCAATTGGTGGGAGTTGCCCTACAATGAGCAGTTCTTC.

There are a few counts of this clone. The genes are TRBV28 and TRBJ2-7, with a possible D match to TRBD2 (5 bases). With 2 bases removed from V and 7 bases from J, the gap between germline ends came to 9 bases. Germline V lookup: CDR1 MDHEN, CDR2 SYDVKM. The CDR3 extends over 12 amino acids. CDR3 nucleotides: TGTGCCAGCAGTTTAGGGAGAGAAGAGCAGTACTTC. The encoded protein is CASSLGREEQYF. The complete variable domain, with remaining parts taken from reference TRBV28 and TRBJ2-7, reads DVKVTQSSRYLVKRTGEKVFLECVQDMDHENMFWYRQDPGLGLRLIYFSYDVKMKEKGDIPEGYSVSREKKERFSLILESASTNQTSMYLCASSLGREEQYFGPGTRLTVT.

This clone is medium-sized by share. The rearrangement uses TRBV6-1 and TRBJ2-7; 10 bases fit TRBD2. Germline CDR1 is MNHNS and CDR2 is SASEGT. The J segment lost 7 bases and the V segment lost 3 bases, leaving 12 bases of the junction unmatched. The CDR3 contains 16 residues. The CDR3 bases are TGTGCCAGCAGTGATCGGGGGCGGCTAGCGGGAGATGAGCAGTACTTC. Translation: CASSDRGRLAGDEQYF.

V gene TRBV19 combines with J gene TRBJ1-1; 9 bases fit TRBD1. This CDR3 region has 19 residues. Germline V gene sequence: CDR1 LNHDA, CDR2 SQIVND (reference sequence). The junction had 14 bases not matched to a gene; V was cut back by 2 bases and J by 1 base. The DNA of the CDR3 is TGTGCCAGTAGTATAAAGGCCCCGGGACAGGGATGGGCGAACACTGAAGCTTTCTTT. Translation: CASSIKAPGQGWANTEAFF.

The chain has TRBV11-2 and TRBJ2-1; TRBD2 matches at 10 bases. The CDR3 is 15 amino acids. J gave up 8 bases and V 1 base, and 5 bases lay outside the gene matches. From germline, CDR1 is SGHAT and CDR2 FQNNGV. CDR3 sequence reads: CASSLGLAGMDEQFF. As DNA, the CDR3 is TGTGCCAGCAGCTTAGGACTAGCGGGTATGGATGAGCAGTTCTTC.

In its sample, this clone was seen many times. In nucleotides, the CDR3 is TGTGCCAGCAGCCAACACAATGAGCAGTTCTTC. As protein: CASSQHNEQFF. The chain has TRBV11-2 and TRBJ2-1; D not certain. Trimming left V 5 bases short and J 5 bases short, with 4 bases between. The CDR3 consists of 11 residues. Germline assignment: CDR1 SGHAT and CDR2 FQNNGV.